This T cell receptor beta chain originates from a study of cytomegalovirus exposure and HLA in healthy donors. The PCR was carried out with 60 Vbeta primers and 13 Jbeta primers. Clones were sequenced by immunoSEQ multiplex PCR, and TCRdb holds only the in-frame ones, with some missing. This table has about 160,000 clones, around three quarters appearing once. Sequenced sample: PBMCs. This clonotype originated in a man between 35 and 55 years old in good health and CMV-seropositive.

The CDR3 here is CAITMDRFKETQYF. The CDR3 coding sequence is TGTGCCATCACCATGGACAGGTTTAAAGAGACCCAGTACTTC. The chain carries TRBV10-3 and TRBJ2-5; 7 bases are shared with TRBD1. The CDR3 covers 14 residues. The V gene's germline CDR1 is ENHRY and CDR2 SYGVKD. V gave up 7 bases and J gave up 3 bases; unmatched junction bases: 8.